The clone carrying this T cell receptor beta chain appeared a few times. Its antigen is as yet unknown. This specimen belongs to a study of beta chain features in type 1 diabetes. Study-wide points: There was a moderate but significant shortening of TCRB CDR3s in all four CD4+ subsets of Type 1 diabetes patients.

CD45RO/CCR7/CD25/CD127/CD95/CD27 staining was used to isolate CD4+ naive, central memory, regulatory and stem cell-like memory cells by sorting. The entirety of the isolated RNA underwent reverse transcription, so expressed TCRB transcripts were sequenced. Here immunoSEQ multiplex PCR was the method, and the copy in TCRdb shows in-frame clones only, minus some. The sample gives under 850,000 clones, over 10% of which show up once; 0.02% to 0.025% is in the top ten. The CDR3 contains 14 residues. The germline V gene encodes CDR1 SGHDN and CDR2 FVKESK. V was pared by 4 bases and J by 0 bases, with 7 bases between.

The chain is built from TRBV14 and TRBJ2-4; D may be TRBD2 (6 bases). Sequencing was done on a sample of naive CD4+ T cells from blood. The receptor was derived from a man aged 18-30 years with type 1 diabetes. As DNA, the CDR3 is TGTGCCAGCAGCCGGACTATAGCCAAAAACATTCAGTACTTC. Residues: CASSRTIAKNIQYF. The full variable domain, rest sourced from reference TRBV14 and TRBJ2-4, is EAGVTQFPSHSVIEKGQTVTLRCDPISGHDNLYWYRRVMGKEIKFLLHFVKESKQDESGMPNNRFLAERTGGTYSTLKVQPAELEDSGVYFCASSRTIAKNIQYFGAGTRLSVL.